These 23 T cell receptor beta chains came from one sample sequenced in a study of cytomegalovirus exposure and HLA in healthy donors. The PCR ran on 60 Vbeta and 13 Jbeta primers. Here immunoSEQ multiplex PCR was the method, and the copy in TCRdb shows in-frame clones only, minus some. The top ten hold around 3.6% of the sample, which has more than 95,000 clones, more than 60% seen once. The material sequenced was PBMCs. The source is a man younger than 40 in good health and CMV-seronegative.

V gene TRBV18 combines with J gene TRBJ2-7; unclear D gene. V lost 1 base to trimming and J lost 0 bases, with 10 bases between them. The CDR3 is made up of 15 amino acids. Looked up from germline, CDR1 is KGHSH and CDR2 is LQKENI. The DNA of the CDR3 is TGTGCCAGCTCACCACTTCTGCGGAGCTCCTACGAGCAGTACTTC. Its protein is CASSPLLRSSYEQYF.

The chain carries TRBV18 and TRBJ2-1, with 8 bases lining up with TRBD1. From germline, CDR1 is KGHSH and CDR2 LQKENI. V lost 3 bases to trimming and J lost 2 bases; unmatched junction nucleotides: 3. This CDR3 spans 15 amino acids. Here the CDR3 DNA reads TGTGCCAGCTCACCGGACAGGGCCCCCTACAATGAGCAGTTCTTC. Encoded protein: CASSPDRAPYNEQFF.

V gene TRBV29-1 combines with J gene TRBJ2-3; D is possibly TRBD1 (5 bases). The CDR3 extends over 13 amino acids. V was shortened by 4 bases and J by 8 bases, with 16 bases between the two germline ends. Per germline, CDR1 SQVTM and CDR2 ANQGSEA. The CDR3 DNA is TGCAGCGTTGTGGCAGGGTGCAGAGGTACGCAGTATTTT. It is translated as CSVVAGCRGTQYF.

CDR3 sequence: CASSQEGAGNGNQPQHF. The CDR3 nucleotides read TGCGCCAGCAGCCAAGAGGGTGCAGGGAACGGCAATCAGCCCCAGCATTTT. This chain uses TRBV4-1 with TRBJ1-5; a weak D match, TRBD1 (5 bases). The CDR3 contains 17 residues. Germline CDR1 and CDR2: MGHRA and YSYEKL. Trimming pared 0 bases from V and 2 bases from J, leaving 14 bases between.

The table lists this clone with a count of one. The rearrangement joins TRBV2 to TRBJ2-2, with D unclear. Germline V lookup: CDR1 SNHLY, CDR2 FYNNEI. The CDR3 totals 12 residues. Trimming pared 3 bases from V and 6 bases from J, leaving 5 bases between. The CDR3 region is CASSERSGELFF. The CDR3 DNA follows: TGTGCCAGCAGTGAGAGGTCCGGGGAGCTGTTTTTT. The full variable domain, with the rest looked up from reference TRBV2 and TRBJ2-2, is EPEVTQTPSHQVTQMGQEVILRCVPISNHLYFYWYRQILGQKVEFLVSFYNNEISEKSEIFDDQFSVERPDGSNFTLKIRSTKLEDSAMYFCASSERSGELFFGEGSRLTVL.

The chain employs TRBV28 and TRBJ1-3; 12 bases align to TRBD1. The CDR3 covers 17 residues. J was trimmed by 2 bases and V by 3 bases; bases with no gene match: 5. Looked up from germline, CDR1 is MDHEN and CDR2 is SYDVKM. CDR3 loop: CASSFVGTGGPGNTIYF. The CDR3, as DNA: TGTGCCAGCAGTTTCGTCGGGACAGGGGGCCCTGGAAACACCATATATTTT. The complete variable domain, with remaining parts taken from reference TRBV28 and TRBJ1-3, reads DVKVTQSSRYLVKRTGEKVFLECVQDMDHENMFWYRQDPGLGLRLIYFSYDVKMKEKGDIPEGYSVSREKKERFSLILESASTNQTSMYLCASSFVGTGGPGNTIYFGEGSWLTVV.

V is TRBV28 and J is TRBJ1-1; 9 nucleotides match TRBD1. Germline V gene data show CDR1 as MDHEN and CDR2 as SYDVKM. There are 16 residues in the CDR3. V trimming: 10 bases; J trimming: 0 bases; junction bases outside the gene matches: 12. The CDR3 region is CAIIISDRGVNTEAFF. The DNA for the CDR3 is TGTGCCATCATCATTTCAGACAGGGGGGTGAACACTGAAGCTTTCTTT.

The CDR3 region has the DNA TGTGCCTGGAGTGTACAGCCCAATACGCAGTATTTT. It encodes CAWSVQPNTQYF. V gene TRBV30 combines with J gene TRBJ2-3; D unclear. Germline V gene lookup returns CDR1 GTSNPN and CDR2 SVGIG (reference sequence). This CDR3 has 12 amino acids. Deletions cut 0 bases from V and 7 bases from J, with 8 bases between.

The chain combines TRBV28 with TRBJ2-2, with 11 nucleotides matching TRBD2. CDR3 length: 17 amino acids. V trimming: 6 bases; J trimming: 1 base; junction bases outside the gene matches: 7. Germline V gives CDR1 MDHEN, CDR2 SYDVKM. The CDR3 DNA reads TGTGCCAGCAGCTACCCACTAGCGGGGGTGAACACCGGGGAGCTGTTTTTT. Protein sequence: CASSYPLAGVNTGELFF.

The chain has TRBV5-1 and TRBJ2-2; D is uncertain. The CDR3 runs 14 residues. Germline CDR1 reads SGHRS; CDR2 reads YFSETQ. Trimming took off 0 bases at V and 4 bases at J, with 7 bases between the two ends. The CDR3 nucleotides are TGCGCCAGCAGCTTGGATGGCGGCACCGGGGAGCTGTTTTTT. This encodes CASSLDGGTGELFF.

The chain employs TRBV14 and TRBJ1-2; 8 bases align to TRBD1. The germline gives CDR1 SGHDN, CDR2 FVKESK. The J segment lost 7 bases and the V segment lost 6 bases, leaving 13 bases of the junction unmatched. CDR3 length: 15 amino acids. The CDR3 region has the DNA TGTGCCAGCAGATATAGGACAGGGCGCTACGGTGGCTACACCTTC. Its translation: CASRYRTGRYGGYTF.

The chain has TRBV7-9 and TRBJ2-1, with TRBD1 matching 11 bases. Germline V gene data show CDR1 as SEHNR and CDR2 as FQNEAQ (reference sequence). Trimming took 6 bases from V and 4 from J; bases not matched to a gene: 5. The CDR3 has 15 residues. CDR3 protein: CASSSGQGDYNEQFF. The DNA for the CDR3 is TGTGCCAGCAGTTCGGGACAGGGGGATTACAATGAGCAGTTCTTC.

The gene calls are TRBV29-1 and TRBJ2-2; D possibly corresponds to TRBD2 (5 bases). This CDR3 has 15 residues. Trimming left V 7 bases short and J 3 bases short, with 18 bases between. Germline values: CDR1 SQVTM, CDR2 ANQGSEA. CDR3 sequence (DNA): TGCAGCGGGACCATAAGCGGCTTGCACACCGGGGAGCTGTTTTTT. Translating it yields CSGTISGLHTGELFF.

The chain employs TRBV27 and TRBJ1-1, with D uncertain. Trimming took 2 bases from V and 3 from J, leaving 7 bases between them. This CDR3 spans 13 amino acids. The V gene's germline CDR1 is MNHEY and CDR2 SMNVEV (reference sequence). The CDR3 spells CASSLGHYTEAFF. CDR3 DNA: TGTGCCAGCAGTTTAGGTCACTACACTGAAGCTTTCTTT.

The gene calls are TRBV18 and TRBJ1-4; TRBD1 aligns across 7 bases. CDR1 is KGHSH and CDR2 is LQKENI in the germline V gene. Losses at the gene ends were 0 bases for V and 5 bases for J; bases not matched to a gene: 9. The CDR3 loop spans 17 amino acids. The DNA of the CDR3 is TGTGCCAGCTCACCACCGTTGTACGGCAGGGGGAATGAAAAACTGTTTTTT. Its protein product is CASSPPLYGRGNEKLFF.

CDR3: CAISERAGGKETQYF. DNA for the CDR3: TGTGCCATCAGTGAGAGGGCGGGGGGCAAAGAGACCCAGTACTTC. This sequence joins TRBV10-3 and TRBJ2-5; TRBD2 aligns across 8 bases. The CDR3 covers 15 residues. Germline loops: CDR1 ENHRY, CDR2 SYGVKD. V shed 2 bases and J 3 bases; nucleotides not matched to a gene: 5.

V is TRBV29-1 and J is TRBJ1-2; maybe TRBD1 (5 bases). Trimming cost V 5 bases and J 6 bases, with 16 bases left between them. This CDR3 is built from 13 residues. The V gene's germline CDR1 is SQVTM and CDR2 ANQGSEA. DNA for the CDR3: TGCAGCGTTTCCGGGGGGAGAGGTGATGGCTACACCTTC. Its protein product is CSVSGGRGDGYTF.

This chain uses TRBV7-2 with TRBJ1-6; 8 bases align to TRBD1. Germline values: CDR1 SGHTA, CDR2 FQGNSA. The length of the CDR3 is 15 residues. V was pared by 1 base and J by 6 bases, with 2 bases of the junction left unmatched. The CDR3 loop is CASSLETGANSPLHF. CDR3 bases: TGTGCCAGCAGCTTAGAGACAGGGGCTAATTCACCCCTCCACTTT.

The J gene is TRBJ1-2, the V gene TRBV6-5; D uncertain. V lost 6 bases to trimming and J lost 2 bases, with 10 bases between them. Germline V CDR1 and CDR2: MNHEY, SVGAGI. This CDR3 spans 13 amino acids. CDR3 residues: CASSPGQNYGYTF. CDR3 nucleotide sequence: TGTGCCAGCAGCCCGGGTCAAAACTATGGCTACACCTTC.

V gene TRBV30 combines with J gene TRBJ1-2, with D unresolved. The CDR3 spans 12 residues. CDR1 is GTSNPN, CDR2 SVGIG, per germline (reference sequence). The V and J ends lost 3 bases and 4 bases respectively, with 9 bases between them. The CDR3 region is CAWRQSIYGYTF. CDR3 nucleotide sequence: TGTGCCTGGAGACAGTCGATCTATGGCTACACCTTC.

The J gene is TRBJ2-1, the V gene TRBV7-9; tentatively, D is TRBD1 (6 bases). The V gene's germline CDR1 is SEHNR and CDR2 FQNEAQ (reference sequence). This CDR3 contains 14 residues. Trimming shortened V by 2 bases and J by 9 bases, and 14 bases separated the two germline ends. The CDR3 DNA reads as TGTGCCAGCAGCTTACCAGGGGAATACCGTGAGCAGTTCTTC. It codes for CASSLPGEYREQFF.

This chain connects TRBV9 to TRBJ2-7; TRBD2 agrees at 10 bases. V shed 3 bases, J shed 3 bases, and the junction held 6 bases outside the gene matches. CDR1 and CDR2 (germline): SGDLS, YYNGEE. There are 15 residues in the CDR3. The CDR3 nucleotides are TGTGCCAGCAGCGCCGCTAGCGGGAGTAACTACGAGCAGTACTTC. Its translation is CASSAASGSNYEQYF.

The V gene is TRBV5-1, the J gene TRBJ2-7; 8 positions match TRBD1. Germline loops: CDR1 SGHRS, CDR2 YFSETQ. After removal of 4 bases from V and 0 bases from J, the junction contained 6 bases not matched to a gene. This CDR3 has 15 residues. The CDR3 region has the DNA TGCGCCAGCAGCACCGGACAGGGTAACTCCTACGAGCAGTACTTC. This translates into CASSTGQGNSYEQYF.